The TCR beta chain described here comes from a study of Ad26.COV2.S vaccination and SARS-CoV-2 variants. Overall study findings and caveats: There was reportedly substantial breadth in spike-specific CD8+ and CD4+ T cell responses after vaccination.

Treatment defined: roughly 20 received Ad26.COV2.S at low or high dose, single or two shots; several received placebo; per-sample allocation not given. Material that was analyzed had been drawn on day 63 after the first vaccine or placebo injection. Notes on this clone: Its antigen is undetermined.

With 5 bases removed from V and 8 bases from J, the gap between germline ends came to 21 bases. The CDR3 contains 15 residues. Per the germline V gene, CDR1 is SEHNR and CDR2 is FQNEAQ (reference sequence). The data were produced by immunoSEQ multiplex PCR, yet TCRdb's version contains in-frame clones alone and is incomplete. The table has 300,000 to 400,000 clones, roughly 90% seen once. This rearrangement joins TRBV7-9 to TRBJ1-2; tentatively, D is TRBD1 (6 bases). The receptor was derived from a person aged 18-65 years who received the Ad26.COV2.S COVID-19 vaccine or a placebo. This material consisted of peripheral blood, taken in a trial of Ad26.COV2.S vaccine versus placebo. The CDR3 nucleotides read TGTGCCAGCAGCCCGCCCCCAGGGGCGTCATACGGCTACACCTTC. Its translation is CASSPPPGASYGYTF.